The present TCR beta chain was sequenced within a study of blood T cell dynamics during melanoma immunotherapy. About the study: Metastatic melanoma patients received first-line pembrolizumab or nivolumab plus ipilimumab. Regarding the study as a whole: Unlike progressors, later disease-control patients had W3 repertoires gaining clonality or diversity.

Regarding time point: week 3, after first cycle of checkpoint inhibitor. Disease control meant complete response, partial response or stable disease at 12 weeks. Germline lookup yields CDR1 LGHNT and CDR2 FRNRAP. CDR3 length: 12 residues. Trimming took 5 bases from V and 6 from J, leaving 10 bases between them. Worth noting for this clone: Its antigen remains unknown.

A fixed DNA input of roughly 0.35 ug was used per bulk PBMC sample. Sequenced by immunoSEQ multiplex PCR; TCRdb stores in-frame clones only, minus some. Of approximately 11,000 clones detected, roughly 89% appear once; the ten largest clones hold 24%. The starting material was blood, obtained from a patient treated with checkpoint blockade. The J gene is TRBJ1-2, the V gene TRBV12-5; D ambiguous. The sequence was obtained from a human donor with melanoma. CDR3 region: CASGPRVDGYTF. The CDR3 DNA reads TGTGCTAGTGGTCCGCGTGTGGATGGCTACACCTTC.